This TCR beta chain emerged from a study of shared clonotypes between healthy human individuals. Whole-study context: Every donor yielded three CD4 naive, three CD4 memory, two CD8 naive and one CD8 memory plate.

The germline V and J ends were trimmed by 4 bases and 1 base, with 2 bases remaining between them. The CDR3 length is 11 residues. Germline CDR1 SGHRS, CDR2 YFSETQ. Study-wide results and limits: Sequencing depth was expected to influence donor clonotype sharing.

Using immunoSEQ multiplex PCR, the repertoire was profiled, and TCRdb retains in-frame clones only, with some absent. The sample gives about 1.5 million clones, roughly 98% of which show up once; roughly 0.45% is in the top ten. Only a few counts were recorded for this clone. What it binds is unknown. This sample also contains other DNA sequences that code for the same CDR3. This clonotype originated in a man under 40 in good health. This chain connects TRBV5-1 to TRBJ2-5; D unresolved. The specimen was naive CD4+ T cells sorted from blood. Sample subset: CD45RA+ positively selected. CDR3 sequence reads: CASSLQETQYF. For the CDR3, the DNA is TGCGCCAGCAGCCTCCAAGAGACCCAGTACTTC.